This T cell receptor (beta chain) came from a study of T cell responses to AZD1222 COVID-19 vaccine. The CDR3 contains 15 residues. The V end was cut by 5 bases, the J end by 0 bases, with 11 bases between. CDR1 LGHDT and CDR2 YNNKEL come from the germline V gene (reference sequence). Assay used: immunoSEQ multiplex PCR; TCRdb lists only in-frame clones, some missing. The sample contains 90,000 to 120,000 clones, approximately 90% of which appear only once. This sequence originates from an adult in good health. This sequence joins TRBV3-1 (or the pseudogene TRBV3-2) and TRBJ2-1, with D uncertain. The sample in question was peripheral blood, obtained on day 0 of AZD1222 vaccination. In DNA, the CDR3 is TGTGCCAGCAGCGAGGCGGTCGTCTCCTACAATGAGCAGTTCTTC. It translates to CASSEAVVSYNEQFF.